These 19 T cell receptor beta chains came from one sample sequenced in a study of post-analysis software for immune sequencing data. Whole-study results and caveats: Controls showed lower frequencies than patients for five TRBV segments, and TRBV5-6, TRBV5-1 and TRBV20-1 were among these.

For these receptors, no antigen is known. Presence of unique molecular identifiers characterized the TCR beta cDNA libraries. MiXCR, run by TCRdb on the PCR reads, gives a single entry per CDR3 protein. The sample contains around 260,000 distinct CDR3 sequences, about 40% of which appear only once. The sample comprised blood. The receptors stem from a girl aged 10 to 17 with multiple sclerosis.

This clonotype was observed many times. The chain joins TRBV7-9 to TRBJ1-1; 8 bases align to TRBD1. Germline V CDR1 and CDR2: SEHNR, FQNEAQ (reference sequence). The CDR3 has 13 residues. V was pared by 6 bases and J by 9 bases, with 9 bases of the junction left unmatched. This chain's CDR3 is CASRPGTGDQAFF. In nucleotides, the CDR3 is TGTGCCAGCAGGCCCGGGACAGGTGATCAAGCTTTCTTT.

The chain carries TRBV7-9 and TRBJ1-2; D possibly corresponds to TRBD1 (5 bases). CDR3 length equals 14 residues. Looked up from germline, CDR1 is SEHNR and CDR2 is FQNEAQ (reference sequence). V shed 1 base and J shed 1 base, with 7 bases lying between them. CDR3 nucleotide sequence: TGTGCCAGCAGCTTAGGGACACTTAACTATGGCTACACCTTC. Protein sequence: CASSLGTLNYGYTF. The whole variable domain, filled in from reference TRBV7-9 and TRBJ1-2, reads DTGVSQNPRHKITKRGQNVTFRCDPISEHNRLYWYRQTLGQGPEFLTYFQNEAQLEKSRLLSDRFSAERPKGSFSTLEIQRTEQGDSAMYLCASSLGTLNYGYTFGSGTRLTVV.

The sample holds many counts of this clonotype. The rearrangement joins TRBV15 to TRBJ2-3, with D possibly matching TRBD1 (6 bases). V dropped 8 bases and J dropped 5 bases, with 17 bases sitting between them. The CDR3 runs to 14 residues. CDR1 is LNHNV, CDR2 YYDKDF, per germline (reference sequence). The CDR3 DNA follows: TGTGCCACCGGGCAGGGGAGATTCAGAGATACGCAGTATTTT. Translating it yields CATGQGRFRDTQYF.

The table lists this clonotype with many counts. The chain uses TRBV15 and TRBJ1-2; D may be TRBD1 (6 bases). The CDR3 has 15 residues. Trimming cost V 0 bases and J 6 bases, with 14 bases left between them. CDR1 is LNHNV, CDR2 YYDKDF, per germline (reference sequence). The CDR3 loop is CATSRDLWGQDGYTF. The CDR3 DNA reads TGTGCCACCAGCAGAGATCTATGGGGGCAGGATGGCTACACCTTC.

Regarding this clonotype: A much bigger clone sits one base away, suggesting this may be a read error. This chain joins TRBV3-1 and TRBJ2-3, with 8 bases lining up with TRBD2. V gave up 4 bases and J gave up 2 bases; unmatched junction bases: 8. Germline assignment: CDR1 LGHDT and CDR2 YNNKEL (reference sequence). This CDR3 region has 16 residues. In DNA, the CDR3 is TGTGCCAGCAGCCGTCACAGCGGGGGACTCACAGATACGCAGTATTTT. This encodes CASSRHSGGLTDTQYF.

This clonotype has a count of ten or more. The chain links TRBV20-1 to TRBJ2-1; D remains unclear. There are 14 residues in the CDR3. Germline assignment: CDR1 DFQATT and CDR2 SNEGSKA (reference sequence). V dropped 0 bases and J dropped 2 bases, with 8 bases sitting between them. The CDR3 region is CSAREGPPYNEQFF. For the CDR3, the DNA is TGCAGTGCTAGAGAAGGGCCACCCTACAATGAGCAGTTCTTC.

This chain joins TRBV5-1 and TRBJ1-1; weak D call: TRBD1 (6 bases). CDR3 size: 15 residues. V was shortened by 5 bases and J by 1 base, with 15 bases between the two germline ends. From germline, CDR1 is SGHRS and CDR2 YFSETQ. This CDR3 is CASRLTGTPNTEAFF. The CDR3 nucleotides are TGCGCCAGCAGATTAACCGGGACACCGAACACTGAAGCTTTCTTT. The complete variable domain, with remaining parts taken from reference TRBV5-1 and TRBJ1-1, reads KAGVTQTPRYLIKTRGQQVTLSCSPISGHRSVSWYQQTPGQGLQFLFEYFSETQRNKGNFPGRFSGRQFSNSRSEMNVSTLELGDSALYLCASRLTGTPNTEAFFGQGTRLTVV.

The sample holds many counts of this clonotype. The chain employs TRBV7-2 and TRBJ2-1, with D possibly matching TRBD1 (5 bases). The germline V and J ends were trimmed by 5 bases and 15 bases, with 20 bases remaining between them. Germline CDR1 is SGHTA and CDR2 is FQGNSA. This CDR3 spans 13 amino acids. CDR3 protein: CASSRRSTDMRFF. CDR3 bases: TGTGCCAGCAGCCGTAGGTCGACAGACATGCGGTTCTTC. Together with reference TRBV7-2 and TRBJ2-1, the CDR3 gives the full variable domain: GAGVSQSPSNKVTEKGKDVELRCDPISGHTALYWYRQSLGQGLEFLIYFQGNSAPDKSGLPSDRFSAERTGGSVSTLTIQRTQQEDSAVYLCASSRRSTDMRFFGPGTRLTVL.

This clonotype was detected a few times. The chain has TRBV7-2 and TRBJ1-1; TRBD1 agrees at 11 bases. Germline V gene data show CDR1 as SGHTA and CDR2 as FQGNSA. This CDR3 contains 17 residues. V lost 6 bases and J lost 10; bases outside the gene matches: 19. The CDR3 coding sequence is TGTGCCAGCAGTCCGTACACAGTCGGGACAGGGGGGAAGGCAGCTTTCTTT. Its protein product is CASSPYTVGTGGKAAFF. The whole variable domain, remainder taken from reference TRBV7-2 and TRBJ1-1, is GAGVSQSPSNKVTEKGKDVELRCDPISGHTALYWYRQSLGQGLEFLIYFQGNSAPDKSGLPSDRFSAERTGGSVSTLTIQRTQQEDSAVYLCASSPYTVGTGGKAAFFGQGTRLTVV.

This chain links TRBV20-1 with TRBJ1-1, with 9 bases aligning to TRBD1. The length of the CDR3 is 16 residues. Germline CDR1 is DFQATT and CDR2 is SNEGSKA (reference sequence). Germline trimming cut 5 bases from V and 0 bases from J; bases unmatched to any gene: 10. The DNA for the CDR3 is TGCAGTGCTGACCGGGACAGGGTAACAGTGAACACTGAAGCTTTCTTT. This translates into CSADRDRVTVNTEAFF.

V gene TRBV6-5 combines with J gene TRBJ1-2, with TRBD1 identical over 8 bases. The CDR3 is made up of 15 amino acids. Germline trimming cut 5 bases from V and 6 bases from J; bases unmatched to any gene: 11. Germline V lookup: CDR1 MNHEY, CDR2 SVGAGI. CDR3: CASSPVAGGEHGYTF. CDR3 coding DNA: TGTGCCAGCAGTCCGGTGGCAGGGGGCGAACATGGCTACACCTTC.

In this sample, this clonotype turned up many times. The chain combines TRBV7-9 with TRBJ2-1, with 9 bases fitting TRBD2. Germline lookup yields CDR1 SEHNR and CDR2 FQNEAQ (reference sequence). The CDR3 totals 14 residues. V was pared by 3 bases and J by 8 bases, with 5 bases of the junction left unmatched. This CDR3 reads CASSFALAGDEQFF. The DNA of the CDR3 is TGTGCCAGCAGCTTTGCACTAGCGGGCGATGAGCAGTTCTTC.

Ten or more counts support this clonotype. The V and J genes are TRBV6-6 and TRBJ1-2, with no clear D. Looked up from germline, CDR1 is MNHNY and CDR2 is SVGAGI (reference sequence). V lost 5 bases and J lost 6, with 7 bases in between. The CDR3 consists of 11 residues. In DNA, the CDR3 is TGTGCCAGCAGTCGCCCCAATGGCTACACCTTC. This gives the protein CASSRPNGYTF.

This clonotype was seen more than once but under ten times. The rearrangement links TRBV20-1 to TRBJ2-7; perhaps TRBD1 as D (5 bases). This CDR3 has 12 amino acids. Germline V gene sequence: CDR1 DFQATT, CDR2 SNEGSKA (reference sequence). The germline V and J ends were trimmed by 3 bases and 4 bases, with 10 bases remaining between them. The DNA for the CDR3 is TGCAGTGCTAGGTCCAGGGATTACGAGCAGTACTTC. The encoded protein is CSARSRDYEQYF.

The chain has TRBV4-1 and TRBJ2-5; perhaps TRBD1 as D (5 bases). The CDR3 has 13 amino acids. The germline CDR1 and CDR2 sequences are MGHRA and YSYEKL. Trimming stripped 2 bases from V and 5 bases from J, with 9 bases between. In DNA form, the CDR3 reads TGCGCCAGCAGCCAACAGGGCTGGGAGACCCAGTACTTC. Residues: CASSQQGWETQYF.

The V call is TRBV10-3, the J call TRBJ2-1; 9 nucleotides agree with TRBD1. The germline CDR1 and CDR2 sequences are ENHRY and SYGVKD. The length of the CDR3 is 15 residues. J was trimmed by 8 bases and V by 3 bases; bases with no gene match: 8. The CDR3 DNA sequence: TGTGCCATCAGTGACTTCGGGACAGGGAACGATGAGCAGTTCTTC. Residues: CAISDFGTGNDEQFF.

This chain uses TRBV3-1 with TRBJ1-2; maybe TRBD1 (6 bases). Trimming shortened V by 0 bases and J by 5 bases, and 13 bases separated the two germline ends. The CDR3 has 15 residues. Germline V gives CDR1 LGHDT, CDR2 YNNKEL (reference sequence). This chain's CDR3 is CASSQDRTAAYGYTF. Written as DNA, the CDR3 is TGTGCCAGCAGCCAAGACCGGACAGCCGCTTATGGCTACACCTTC.

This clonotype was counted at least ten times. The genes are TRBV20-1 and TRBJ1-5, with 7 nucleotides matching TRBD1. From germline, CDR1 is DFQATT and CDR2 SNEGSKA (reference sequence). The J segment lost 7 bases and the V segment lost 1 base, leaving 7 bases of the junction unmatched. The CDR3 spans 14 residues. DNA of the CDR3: TGCAGTGCTAGAGGGGGAAGGGGGCAGCAGCCCCAGCATTTT. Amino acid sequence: CSARGGRGQQPQHF.

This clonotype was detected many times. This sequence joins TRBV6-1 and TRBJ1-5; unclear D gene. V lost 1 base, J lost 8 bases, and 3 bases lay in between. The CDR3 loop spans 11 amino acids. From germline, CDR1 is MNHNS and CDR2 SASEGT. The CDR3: CASSEEEPQHF. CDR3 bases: TGTGCCAGCAGTGAAGAGGAGCCCCAGCATTTT.